Shown below are 9 T cell receptor beta chains from a single sample sequenced in a study of human T cells and chemical hapten exposure. Separate cDNA molecules received unique molecular identifiers, which the library attached to them. MiXCR was run by TCRdb on the reads, yielding one entry per CDR3 protein. The sample holds 2,000 to 3,000 distinct CDR3 sequences, over 35% seen once. Specified treatment: therapeutic diphenylcyclopropenone sensitization with weekly scalp DPC. Sequencing was performed on whole blood, taken before DPC sensitization or 2, 6, or about 24 weeks after (not recorded which). The origin of the receptors is an adult with alopecia areata. Some clones in this sample may be carry-over from other donors' samples. This table probably holds off-target reads from a library built for another chain.

Notes on this clonotype: One junction end does not reproduce the germline sequence, and a read error may be involved. The chain uses TRBV7-6 and TRBJ2-2; TRBD2 matches at 9 bases. This CDR3 contains 14 residues. Per germline, CDR1 SGHVS and CDR2 FNYEAQ. CDR3 sequence: CASTLAGEAGELFF. CDR3 in DNA: TGTGCCAGCACCTTAGCGGGAGAGGCCGGGGAGCTGTTTTTT.

This clonotype came up a few times. The chain has TRBV7-3 and TRBJ2-4, with 9 bases aligning to TRBD1. V trimming: 5 bases; J trimming: 3 bases; junction bases outside the gene matches: 14. Germline V gene sequence: CDR1 SGHTA, CDR2 FQGTGA. The CDR3 sequence is 18 residues long. This CDR3 reads CASSPGPGGQGNKNIQYF. The DNA for the CDR3 is TGTGCCAGCAGCCCCGGTCCAGGGGGACAGGGAAACAAAAACATTCAGTACTTC.

The V gene is TRBV12-3 or TRBV12-4, the J gene TRBJ2-7; 9 nucleotides align to TRBD2. With V trimmed by 6 bases and J by 0 bases, 6 bases remained unmatched. This CDR3 contains 15 residues. The CDR3 DNA reads as TGTGCCAGCAGCCGCGGACTAGCGAGCTCCTACGAGCAGTACTTC. This codes for CASSRGLASSYEQYF.

This clonotype came up once. This sequence joins TRBV9 and TRBJ2-3; D call uncertain. Germline CDR1 SGDLS, CDR2 YYNGEE. V shed 0 bases and J shed 0 bases, with 5 bases lying between them. The CDR3 consists of 14 residues. The CDR3 DNA reads TGTGCCAGCAGCGTAGTGGACAGCACAGATACGCAGTATTTT. It yields the protein CASSVVDSTDTQYF.

The sample holds a few counts of this clonotype. The chain couples TRBV4-1 to TRBJ2-3, with D uncertain. The CDR3 is 15 amino acids. V was shortened by 5 bases and J by 0 bases, with 12 bases between the two germline ends. The germline CDR1 and CDR2 sequences are MGHRA and YSYEKL. CDR3 DNA sequence: TGCGCCAGCAGCAAGATGGGCGACAGCACAGATACGCAGTATTTT. As protein: CASSKMGDSTDTQYF.

The rearrangement joins TRBV29-1 to TRBJ2-1; D unclear. Germline V gene lookup returns CDR1 SQVTM and CDR2 ANQGSEA. The ends were cut back, 7 bases at V and 5 bases at J, with 15 bases in the middle. This CDR3 spans 13 amino acids. The chain's CDR3 is CSAAPYQDNEQFF. The CDR3 region has the DNA TGCAGCGCAGCTCCCTACCAAGACAATGAGCAGTTCTTC.

V is TRBV2 and J is TRBJ2-1; D gene uncertain. V was pared by 3 bases and J by 2 bases, with 5 bases between. The CDR3 is made up of 13 amino acids. Germline V gene lookup returns CDR1 SNHLY and CDR2 FYNNEI. CDR3 in DNA: TGTGCCAGCAGTGACGATGCCTACAATGAGCAGTTCTTC. It is translated as CASSDDAYNEQFF.

For the CDR3, the DNA is TGTGCCAGCAGCCAAAAGACTAGCGGGAGTAATTACAATGAGCAGTTCTTC. It translates to CASSQKTSGSNYNEQFF. The chain links TRBV3-1 to TRBJ2-1; 12 bases match TRBD2. V lost 2 bases and J lost 4; bases outside the gene matches: 6. The V gene's germline CDR1 is LGHDT and CDR2 YNNKEL (reference sequence). The CDR3 runs 17 residues.

This clonotype occurred a few times. V is TRBV7-6 and J is TRBJ2-2, with a tentative D call TRBD1 (6 bases). Germline V gene data show CDR1 as SGHVS and CDR2 as FNYEAQ. CDR3 length: 18 amino acids. Between the trimmed V and J ends, which lost 6 bases and 3 bases, there was a span of 23 bases. DNA for the CDR3: TGTGCCAGCAGTATTGGGCACCAGGGGATGTTAGACACCGGGGAGCTGTTTTTT. It codes for CASSIGHQGMLDTGELFF.